This entry lists 15 T cell receptor beta chains sequenced from one sample in a study of T cell clonality in common variable immunodeficiency. Produced via immunoSEQ multiplex PCR; TCRdb's table is partial and in-frame only. In total the sample includes 30,000 to 40,000 clones, none of them seen once. Sequenced input: peripheral blood mononuclear cells. Receptors originate from a person aged 18-69 years in good health.

Regarding this clone: With a much larger clone just one base away, this may be a read error. The read comes to an end 3 residues before the CDR3 does, leaving the germline J gene to fill in the end. The chain combines TRBV7-6 with TRBJ1-1, with unresolved D. The length of the CDR3 is 13 residues. Trimming stripped 4 bases from V and 2 bases from J, with 8 bases between. Germline CDR1 reads SGHVS; CDR2 reads FNYEAQ. The sequenced part of the CDR3 DNA is TGTGCCAGCAGCTCTCAGGAAAACACTGAA. It yields the protein CASSSQENTE. The CDR3, in full, reads CASSSQENTEAFF. The whole variable domain, filled in from reference TRBV7-6 and TRBJ1-1, reads GAGVSQSPRYKVTKRGQDVALRCDPISGHVSLYWYRQALGQGPEFLTYFNYEAQQDKSGLPNDRFSAERPEGSISTLTIQRTEQRDSAMYRCASSSQENTEAFFGQGTRLTVV.

This clone was seen ten or more times. The CDR3 extends 3 residues past the end of the read, so its final part is completed from the germline J gene. This rearrangement joins TRBV6-2 or TRBV6-3 to TRBJ2-2; 9 bases line up with TRBD2. The CDR3 runs 16 residues. Looked up from germline, CDR1 is MNHEY and CDR2 is SVGEGT. Trimming took 6 bases from V and 4 from J; bases not matched to a gene: 9. The CDR3 reads CASRTGTSSGTGELFF. The sequenced part of the CDR3 DNA is TGTGCCAGCAGAACCGGGACTAGCAGCGGCACCGGGGAG.

This clone appeared many times. The read ends 3 residues shy of where the CDR3 ends; the end is completed using the germline J gene. The gene calls are TRBV28 and TRBJ2-7; TRBD1 might be the D (7 bases). The CDR3 runs to 14 residues. Trimming shortened V by 5 bases and J by 3 bases, and 14 bases separated the two germline ends. Germline CDR1 is MDHEN and CDR2 is SYDVKM. Partial CDR3 DNA: TGTGCCAGCAGTCCGGGGGACAGCCGCTACGAG. This translates into CASSPGDSRYE. The full-length CDR3 reads as CASSPGDSRYEQYF.

This clone appeared many times. The read is 3 residues too short to cover the CDR3 end, so that end is filled in from the germline J gene. The rearrangement uses TRBV14 and TRBJ1-1, with 9 nucleotides matching TRBD1. Germline V CDR1 and CDR2: SGHDN, FVKESK. There are 13 residues in the CDR3. J was trimmed by 5 bases and V by 5 bases; bases with no gene match: 3. The CDR3 bases that were read are TGTGCCAGCAGCGACGACAGGGGGACTGAA. Translated: CASSDDRGTE. The CDR3 in its entirety is CASSDDRGTEAFF. Full variable domain (outside the CDR3, taken from reference TRBV14 and TRBJ1-1): EAGVTQFPSHSVIEKGQTVTLRCDPISGHDNLYWYRRVMGKEIKFLLHFVKESKQDESGMPNNRFLAERTGGTYSTLKVQPAELEDSGVYFCASSDDRGTEAFFGQGTRLTVV.

There are many counts of this clone. Read data end 3 residues before the CDR3 end; the end is taken from the germline J gene. The chain couples TRBV30 to TRBJ1-2, with 8 nucleotides matching TRBD1. Germline values: CDR1 GTSNPN, CDR2 SVGIG (reference sequence). The CDR3 runs to 13 residues. After removal of 3 bases from V and 2 bases from J, the junction contained 2 bases not matched to a gene. The CDR3 loop is CAWRRQGNYGYTF. The part of the CDR3 DNA that was read is TGTGCCTGGAGACGACAGGGGAACTATGGC.

In its sample, this clone was seen many times. The sequence runs out 3 residues before the end of the CDR3; the remainder is reconstructed from the germline J gene. The V gene is TRBV2, the J gene TRBJ2-5; 11 bases map to TRBD1. Germline CDR1 is SNHLY and CDR2 is FYNNEI. V lost 7 bases and J lost 2; bases outside the gene matches: 3. This CDR3 has 14 residues. Partial CDR3 DNA: TGTGCCAGCATCCGGGACAGGGGGCAAGAGACC. Protein: CASIRDRGQET. The whole CDR3 sequence is CASIRDRGQETQYF.

In its sample, this clone was seen a few times. Being one base from a much bigger clone, this may be a read error. The observed sequence ends 3 residues before the CDR3 terminus, with the missing tail filled in from the germline J gene. Distinct nucleotide sequences in the sample also encode this CDR3. This chain uses TRBV18 with TRBJ2-1, with 12 bases that match TRBD2. V was clipped by 6 bases and J by 0 bases; unmatched bases: 6. Germline CDR1 reads KGHSH; CDR2 reads LQKENI. This CDR3 contains 17 residues. The sequenced CDR3 bases are TGTGCCAGCTCCCCTAGCGGGGGGGGGAGCTCCTACAATGAG. This encodes CASSPSGGGSSYNE. The entire CDR3 is CASSPSGGGSSYNEQFF.

Ten or more counts support this clone. The missing CDR3 end, 3 residues past where the read stops, is filled in from the germline J gene. J is TRBJ2-7 and V is TRBV20-1; D gene ambiguous. The V end was cut by 5 bases, the J end by 2 bases, with 7 bases between. CDR3 length: 11 amino acids. Looked up from germline, CDR1 is DFQATT and CDR2 is SNEGSKA (reference sequence). CDR3 DNA, as far as it was read: TGCAGTGCTCCTCAGACCTACGAG. It specifies CSAPQTYE. The whole CDR3 sequence is CSAPQTYEQYF.

Ten or more counts support this clone. The CDR3 end is not reached by the read, which stops 3 residues before it; the germline J gene fills it in. The V call is TRBV20-1, the J call TRBJ1-1, with D unresolved. The CDR3 runs 12 residues. Germline values: CDR1 DFQATT, CDR2 SNEGSKA (reference sequence). The CDR3: CSARFEGEEAFF. CDR3 DNA, as far as it was read: TGCAGTGCTAGATTTGAGGGCGAAGAA.

This clone was observed many times. The read terminates 3 residues before the CDR3 end, so the remaining end is supplied by the germline J gene. The gene calls are TRBV9 and TRBJ1-4, with 7 bases fitting TRBD1. The junction had 6 bases not matched to a gene; V was cut back by 3 bases and J by 4 bases. The CDR3 spans 15 residues. Looked up from germline, CDR1 is SGDLS and CDR2 is YYNGEE. CDR3 DNA, as far as it was read: TGTGCCAGCAGCGGGAGGGGACAGCTTAATGAAAAA. Translation gives CASSGRGQLNEK. The entire CDR3 sequence reads CASSGRGQLNEKLFF. Together with reference TRBV9 and TRBJ1-4, the CDR3 gives the full variable domain: DSGVTQTPKHLITATGQRVTLRCSPRSGDLSVYWYQQSLDQGLQFLIQYYNGEERAKGNILERFSAQQFPDLHSELNLSSLELGDSALYFCASSGRGQLNEKLFFGSGTQLSVL.

Note on this clone: The CDR3 end lies 3 residues beyond the end of the read and is filled in from the germline J gene. This specimen includes other DNA sequences encoding the same CDR3. V gene TRBV19 combines with J gene TRBJ1-2, with D perhaps matching TRBD1 (6 bases). The germline V gene encodes CDR1 LNHDA and CDR2 SQIVND (reference sequence). CDR3 size: 15 residues. Trimming removed 5 bases at V and 6 bases at J, with 19 bases between. CDR3 bases read: TGTGCCAGTAGTTTCAACAGGGAAGCAGCCAATGGC. This codes for CASSFNREAANG. The whole CDR3 is CASSFNREAANGYTF.

As to this clone: The read terminates 3 residues before the CDR3 end, so the remaining end is supplied by the germline J gene. Other nucleotide sequences from this sample produce the same CDR3. V is TRBV18 and J is TRBJ1-1, with D perhaps TRBD1 (6 bases). There are 14 residues in the CDR3. Deletions cut 2 bases from V and 2 bases from J, with 9 bases between. CDR1 is KGHSH and CDR2 is LQKENI in the germline V gene. Partial CDR3 DNA: TGTGCCAGCTCACCAAGGACAGAAAACACTGAA. It is translated as CASSPRTENTE. The whole CDR3 sequence reads CASSPRTENTEAFF. The whole variable domain, filled in from reference TRBV18 and TRBJ1-1, reads NAGVMQNPRHLVRRRGQEARLRCSPMKGHSHVYWYRQLPEEGLKFMVYLQKENIIDESGMPKERFSAEFPKEGPSILRIQQVVRGDSAAYFCASSPRTENTEAFFGQGTRLTVV.

This clone came up a few times. Read sequence stops 3 residues before the CDR3 end, and the germline J gene provides the missing end. V usage is TRBV10-3 and J usage is TRBJ2-5; the D call may be TRBD1 or TRBD2 (6 bases each). Germline loops: CDR1 ENHRY, CDR2 SYGVKD. Trimming removed 6 bases at V and 4 bases at J, with 18 bases between. The CDR3 length is 15 residues. The sequenced CDR3 bases are TGTGCCATCAGGAGGGGGACGGGAGAAGCAGAGACC. The encoded protein is CAIRRGTGEAET. The complete CDR3 sequence is CAIRRGTGEAETQYF.

This clone came up many times. The read falls 3 residues short of the CDR3 end, and the missing part is taken from the germline J gene. This rearrangement joins TRBV7-2 to TRBJ2-1; D not certain. The CDR3 contains 12 residues. The V and J ends lost 4 bases and 9 bases respectively, with 10 bases between them. The V gene's germline CDR1 is SGHTA and CDR2 FQGNSA. The DNA read from the CDR3 is TGTGCCAGCAGCTCGAACAGAGTTGAG. Encoded protein: CASSSNRVE. The complete CDR3 reads CASSSNRVEQFF.

This clone was found many times. The read comes to an end 3 residues before the CDR3 does, leaving the germline J gene to fill in the end. Other DNA sequences in the same sample also yield this CDR3. V and J are TRBV6-1 and TRBJ2-7; maybe TRBD1 (5 bases). Germline V gene sequence: CDR1 MNHNS, CDR2 SASEGT. V was cut by 2 bases and J by 2 bases, with 13 bases left in between. The CDR3 contains 15 residues. CDR3 DNA (partial): TGTGCCAGCAGTGAAAGTGAGGACACACCCTACGAG. Protein sequence: CASSESEDTPYE. The whole CDR3 is CASSESEDTPYEQYF.